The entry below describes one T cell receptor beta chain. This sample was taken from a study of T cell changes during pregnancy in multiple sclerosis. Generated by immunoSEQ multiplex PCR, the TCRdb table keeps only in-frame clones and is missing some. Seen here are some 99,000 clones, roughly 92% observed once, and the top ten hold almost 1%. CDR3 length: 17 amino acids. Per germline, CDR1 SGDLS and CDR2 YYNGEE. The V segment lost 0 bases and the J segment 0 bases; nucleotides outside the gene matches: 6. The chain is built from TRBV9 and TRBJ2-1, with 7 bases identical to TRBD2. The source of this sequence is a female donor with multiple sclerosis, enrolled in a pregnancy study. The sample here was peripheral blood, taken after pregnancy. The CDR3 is CASSVGFGGSSYNEQFF. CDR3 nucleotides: TGTGCCAGCAGCGTAGGATTCGGCGGGAGCTCCTACAATGAGCAGTTCTTC.